This T cell receptor beta chain was sequenced during a study of blood T cell repertoires in COVID-19. Study-wide background: The study drew acute and convalescent COVID-19 samples from the United States, Italy and Spain.

The CDR3 contains 15 residues. CDR1 MNHNY and CDR2 SVGAGI come from the germline V gene (reference sequence). V lost 4 bases to trimming and J lost 4 bases, with 14 bases between them. This clone appeared once. Original processing methods: Reference gene primer amplification in the assay estimated nucleated cell counts. Data came from immunoSEQ multiplex PCR; TCRdb stores just in-frame clones and leaves some out. For V, J and clone size, that table is used; D and trimming come from the DNA. The sample includes around 250,000 clones, approximately 82% of them seen just once. The specimen sequenced was peripheral blood. V is TRBV6-6 and J is TRBJ2-1; D is undetermined. The TCR sequence derives from a man in his fifties or sixties who had recovered from COVID-19. The CDR3, as DNA: TGTGCCAGCAGTTCTGGTACGAGTACTTACAATGAGCAGTTCTTC. It yields the protein CASSSGTSTYNEQFF.